This T cell receptor (beta chain) came from a study of blood T cell repertoires in COVID-19 (dated by TCRdb to 2018 to 2021). Some background on the complete study: Samples from collaborators originated in the United States, Italy and Spain and spanned both the acute and convalescent phases of COVID-19. Samples were obtained from the ongoing ImmuneRACE study (first 160 participants) and from roughly 1,300 subjects provided by 6 global collaborators. Subjects who had been exposed to COVID-19, were actively infected with it, or had recovered from it provided the deeply sampled blood TCRbeta repertoires that made up the dataset. The material from the prospective study consisted of cDNA or gDNA derived from T cells, B-cell-depleted T cells, or PBMCs. The repertoires were made available in a free public database intended to serve as a resource for research on the immune response to SARS-CoV-2. Where available, HLA class I and class II types were taken from metadata supplied by the sample provider and were not determined by assay-based typing. Sample metadata almost always included a de-identified subject ID, COVID-19 status, age in years and sex.

Each collaborating institution followed its own protocols to collect whole blood in K2EDTA tubes. For TCRbeta analysis, collaborators shipped samples as frozen whole blood, isolated PBMCs, or DNA extracted from either of those sample types. Summary of the overall study and its limitations: The amount of clinical and demographic metadata varied by source and participant and was provided uncurated.

About this clone itself: Its antigen is currently not known. No base-level quality is on record; no much larger clone is a single base apart. Other DNA variants within this sample encode the same CDR3.

In the germline V gene (reference sequence), CDR1 corresponds to LGHDT and CDR2 to YNNKEL. V loses 3 bases of germline sequence and J loses 6 bases, and the interval between the two ends is 11 bases. Its CDR3 holds 13 amino acids, cysteine through phenylalanine. This entry keeps only the CDR3 DNA: 39 bases, framed from base 1. The immunoSEQ Assay, a bias-controlled multiplex PCR, was used to amplify TCRbeta CDR3 regions from genomic DNA. In the original analysis: Within the assay, amplification of reference gene primers was used to estimate how many nucleated cells each sample contained. To quantify the absolute abundance of each unique TCRbeta CDR3 rearrangement, sequence reads were collapsed and filtered. For each sample, productive Simpson clonality was calculated as the square root of Simpson's diversity index across productive rearrangements. As stored in TCRdb, this immuneACCESS dataset retains in-frame rearrangements with V and J assigned. A fraction of the clones does not appear; measured against another copy, unresolved V genes explain less than half of the discrepancy, and the remainder lacks a known reason. The DNA was the basis for D and trimming; V, J and clone size are from that table. The sample table lists around 300,000 clones, about nine tenths of them with a count of one. The ten largest clones take up roughly 2.3% of the sample.

The sequence links TRBV3-1 (or the pseudogene TRBV3-2) to TRBJ1-2; perhaps TRBD1 is the D gene, with 6 bases matching. This clonotype was obtained from a man aged 50 to 59 with acute or convalescent COVID-19. Sequencing was performed on peripheral blood. Read as DNA, the sequence is TGTGCCAGCAGCCACCGAGGGGGGGATGGCTACACCTTC. Its protein is CASSHRGGDGYTF.